Sequencing of this T cell receptor (beta chain) was carried out in a study of CD8 T cells in ankylosing spondylitis. Concerning this clonotype: Its cognate antigen is unknown.

MiXCR, run by TCRdb on the 5' RACE reads, gives a single entry per CDR3 protein. The top ten clones hold under 45% of a sample with 200,000 to 250,000 distinct CDR3 sequences, about 18% of them seen once. Unmatched junction bases numbered 11, after V lost 5 bases and J lost 6 bases. Germline CDR1 reads SGHVS; CDR2 reads FQNEAQ. This CDR3 contains 15 residues. Whole-study results and caveats: Characteristic, it appeared, of ankylosing spondylitis blood was a TCR beta motif of eight highly homologous variants.

The sample consisted of blood, either unsorted or a sorted T cell fraction (not recorded which). The sequence derives from a male donor with ankylosing spondylitis. This chain connects TRBV7-8 to TRBJ2-7, with 9 bases aligning to TRBD1. The CDR3 loop is CASSREGTGYSEQYF. CDR3 bases: TGTGCCAGCAGCCGTGAAGGGACAGGGTATTCCGAGCAGTACTTC.